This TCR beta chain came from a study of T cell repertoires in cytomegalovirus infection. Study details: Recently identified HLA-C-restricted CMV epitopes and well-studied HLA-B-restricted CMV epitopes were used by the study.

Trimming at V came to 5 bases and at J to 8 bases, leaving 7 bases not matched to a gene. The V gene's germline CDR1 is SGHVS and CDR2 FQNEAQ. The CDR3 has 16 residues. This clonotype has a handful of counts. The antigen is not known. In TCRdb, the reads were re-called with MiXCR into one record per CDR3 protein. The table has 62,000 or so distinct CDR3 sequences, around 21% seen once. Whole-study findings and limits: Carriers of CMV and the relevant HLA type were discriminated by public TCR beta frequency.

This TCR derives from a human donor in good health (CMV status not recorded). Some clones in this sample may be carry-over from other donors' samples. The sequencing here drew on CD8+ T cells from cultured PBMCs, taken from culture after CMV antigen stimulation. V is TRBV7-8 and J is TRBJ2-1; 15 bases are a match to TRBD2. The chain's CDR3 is CASSEGLAGGRDEQFF. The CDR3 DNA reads TGTGCCAGCAGCGAAGGACTAGCGGGGGGGAGGGATGAGCAGTTCTTC.